The entry below gives a single T cell receptor (beta chain) sequence along with its context. These data originate in a study of T cell changes during pregnancy in multiple sclerosis. Sequencing was performed with immunoSEQ multiplex PCR; in TCRdb, only in-frame clones are kept and a portion is missing. The sample includes 95,000 to 100,000 clones, more than 90% seen only once; the top ten take approximately 3.4%. Germline CDR1 and CDR2: SGHTA and FQGNSA. This CDR3 is 16 amino acids long. J lost 3 bases, V lost 3 bases, and 11 bases had no gene match. The sequence came from a female donor with multiple sclerosis, enrolled in a pregnancy study. This chain connects TRBV7-2 to TRBJ2-7; 7 nucleotides line up with TRBD1. This sample comprised peripheral blood, obtained in the second trimester of pregnancy. CDR3 region: CASSFRDSARGYEQYF. The CDR3 DNA reads TGTGCCAGCAGCTTCCGGGACAGTGCTAGAGGCTACGAGCAGTACTTC.